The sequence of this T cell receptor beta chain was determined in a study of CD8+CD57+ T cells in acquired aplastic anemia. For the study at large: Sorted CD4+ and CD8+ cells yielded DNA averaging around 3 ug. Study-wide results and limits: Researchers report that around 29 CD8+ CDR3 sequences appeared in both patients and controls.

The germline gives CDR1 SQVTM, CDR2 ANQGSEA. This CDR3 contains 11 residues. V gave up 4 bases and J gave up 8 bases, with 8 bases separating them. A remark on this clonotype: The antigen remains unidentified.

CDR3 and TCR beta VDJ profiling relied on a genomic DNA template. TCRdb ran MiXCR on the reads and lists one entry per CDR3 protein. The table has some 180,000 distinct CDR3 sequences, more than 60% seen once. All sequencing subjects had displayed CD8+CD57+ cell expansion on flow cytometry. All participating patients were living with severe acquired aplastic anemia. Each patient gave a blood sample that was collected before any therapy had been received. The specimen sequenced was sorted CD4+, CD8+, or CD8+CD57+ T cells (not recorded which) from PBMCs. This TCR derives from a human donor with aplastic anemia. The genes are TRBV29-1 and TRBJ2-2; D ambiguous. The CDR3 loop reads CSVGQQGELFF. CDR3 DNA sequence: TGCAGCGTTGGGCAGCAAGGGGAGCTGTTTTTT.